This entry lists 8 T cell receptor beta chains sequenced from one sample in a study of CD8 T cells in Susac syndrome. Roughly 0.45 to 1 ug RNA was reverse transcribed with random hexamers. TCRdb recomputed calls from the immunoSEQ multiplex PCR reads with MiXCR, one row per CDR3 protein. The data show about 100,000 distinct CDR3 sequences, with around 95% seen just once and 0.25% to 0.35% held by the top ten. The sequenced sample consisted of CD8+ T cells from PBMCs. The origin of the receptors is a human donor with Susac syndrome.

This rearrangement joins TRBV20-1 to TRBJ2-3; 7 positions match TRBD2. Germline V lookup: CDR1 DFQATT, CDR2 SNEGSKA (reference sequence). CDR3 size: 15 residues. Trimming at V came to 0 bases and at J to 6 bases, leaving 9 bases not matched to a gene. CDR3 protein: CSARERSGMWDTQYF. DNA of the CDR3: TGCAGTGCTAGAGAACGGAGCGGGATGTGGGATACGCAGTATTTT.

The rearrangement links TRBV29-1 to TRBJ1-2, with TRBD1 as a possible D gene (6 bases). Germline CDR1 and CDR2: SQVTM and ANQGSEA. This CDR3 has 14 amino acids. With 4 bases removed from V and 2 bases from J, the gap between germline ends came to 14 bases. The CDR3 DNA is TGCAGCGTTGCCGCAGGGGCCACAAACTATGGCTACACCTTC. Translation gives CSVAAGATNYGYTF.

As DNA, the CDR3 is TGTGCCAGCAGTTTAACGGACAGGAGGAACACTGAAGCTTTCTTT. Translated: CASSLTDRRNTEAFF. The chain recombines TRBV12-3 or TRBV12-4 with TRBJ1-1, with 7 bases matching TRBD1. J gave up 1 base and V 2 bases, and 4 bases lay outside the gene matches. The CDR3 runs to 15 residues.

This chain links TRBV3-1 with TRBJ1-2, with D uncertain. Germline assignment: CDR1 LGHDT and CDR2 YNNKEL (reference sequence). Trimming shortened V by 3 bases and J by 3 bases, and 8 bases separated the two germline ends. The CDR3 covers 13 residues. CDR3 DNA sequence: TGTGCCAGCAGCCAGGAAGAAGACTATGGCTACACCTTC. Its translation is CASSQEEDYGYTF. Drawing the rest from reference TRBV3-1 and TRBJ1-2, the complete variable domain is DTAVSQTPKYLVTQMGNDKSIKCEQNLGHDTMYWYKQDSKKFLKIMFSYNNKELIINETVPNRFSPKSPDKAHLNLHINSLELGDSAVYFCASSQEEDYGYTFGSGTRLTVV.

The chain combines TRBV25-1 with TRBJ2-7; tentative D call: TRBD1 (7 bases). This CDR3 spans 14 amino acids. Between the trimmed V and J ends, which lost 5 bases and 2 bases, there was a span of 13 bases. In germline, CDR1 is MGHDK, CDR2 SYGVNS. CDR3 bases: TGTGCCAGCAGTTCCCAGGGGGGCACCTACGAGCAGTACTTC. This sequence encodes CASSSQGGTYEQYF.

The genes are TRBV9 and TRBJ2-1; a possible D gene is TRBD2 (5 bases). V dropped 7 bases and J dropped 7 bases, with 6 bases sitting between them. This CDR3 spans 10 amino acids. Germline values: CDR1 SGDLS, CDR2 YYNGEE. The CDR3 sequence: CASSGNEQFF. The CDR3 DNA reads TGTGCCAGCTCGGGGAATGAGCAGTTCTTC. Based on the CDR3 plus reference TRBV9 and TRBJ2-1, the full variable domain is DSGVTQTPKHLITATGQRVTLRCSPRSGDLSVYWYQQSLDQGLQFLIQYYNGEERAKGNILERFSAQQFPDLHSELNLSSLELGDSALYFCASSGNEQFFGPGTRLTVL.

V usage is TRBV18 and J usage is TRBJ2-1, with 12 bases that match TRBD2. J was trimmed by 6 bases and V by 3 bases; bases with no gene match: 9. The CDR3 is made up of 17 amino acids. Germline V gives CDR1 KGHSH, CDR2 LQKENI. CDR3 sequence reads: CASSPLMTSGRTNEQFF. The CDR3 nucleotides are TGTGCCAGCTCACCGTTAATGACTAGCGGGAGAACCAATGAGCAGTTCTTC.

The chain has TRBV25-1 and TRBJ2-7, with a weak D call TRBD2 (5 bases). This CDR3 is built from 13 residues. CDR1 is MGHDK and CDR2 is SYGVNS in the germline V gene. V was cut by 5 bases and J by 7 bases, with 15 bases left in between. CDR3 nucleotide sequence: TGTGCCAGCAGTCCCCCGAGAGGGCGAGAGCAGTACTTC. Protein product: CASSPPRGREQYF.